This entry lists 5 T cell receptor beta chains sequenced from one sample in a study of beta chain features in type 1 diabetes. Reverse transcribing all isolated RNA meant expressed TCRB transcripts were sequenced. Clones were read by immunoSEQ multiplex PCR, and TCRdb kept only the in-frame ones, dropping some. The data hold about 650,000 clones, with around 11% observed a single time. Study-wide points: Patients with Type 1 diabetes showed moderately but significantly shorter TCRB CDR3s in all four CD4+ subsets.

For these receptors, no antigen is known. The sample consisted of naive CD4+ T cells from blood. Every receptor here comes from a man aged 25 to 40 with type 1 diabetes.

On this clone itself: The same CDR3 also results from other DNA sequences found in this sample. This chain joins TRBV5-1 and TRBJ2-7; no firm D call. The germline gives CDR1 SGHRS, CDR2 YFSETQ. The V gene lost 0 bases and the J gene lost 7 bases, with 5 bases spanning the gap. The CDR3 spans 11 residues. The CDR3 sequence is CASSLEGEQYF. The CDR3 DNA reads TGCGCCAGCAGCTTGGAAGGGGAGCAGTACTTC.

The chain uses TRBV5-4 and TRBJ2-2; D might be TRBD2 (5 bases). V dropped 4 bases and J dropped 0 bases, with 16 bases sitting between them. The CDR3 covers 17 residues. Germline V lookup: CDR1 SGHNT, CDR2 YYREEE (reference sequence). The CDR3, as DNA: TGTGCCAGCAGCGGCCCGGGGAGTCGCGCGAACACCGGGGAGCTGTTTTTT. Its translation: CASSGPGSRANTGELFF.

The sample holds a few counts of this clone. CDR3 loop: CASSRPGTGTEQYF. CDR3 DNA sequence: TGCGCCAGCAGCCGTCCCGGGACAGGGACCGAGCAGTACTTC. V is TRBV5-1 and J is TRBJ2-7; 9 bases match TRBD1. The V segment lost 4 bases and the J segment 6 bases; nucleotides outside the gene matches: 8. The CDR3 is 14 amino acids. Per the germline V gene, CDR1 is SGHRS and CDR2 is YFSETQ.

This chain uses TRBV5-5 with TRBJ1-5; D is perhaps TRBD1 (6 bases). The CDR3 has 14 residues. Germline V CDR1 and CDR2: SGHKS, YYEKEE (reference sequence). V gave up 3 bases and J gave up 6 bases, with 13 bases separating them. In nucleotides, the CDR3 is TGTGCCAGCAGCTGGGGGCCAGGGATTCAGCCCCAGCATTTT. Translation gives CASSWGPGIQPQHF. Together with reference TRBV5-5 and TRBJ1-5, the CDR3 gives the full variable domain: DAGVTQSPTHLIKTRGQQVTLRCSPISGHKSVSWYQQVLGQGPQFIFQYYEKEERGRGNFPDRFSARQFPNYSSELNVNALLLGDSALYLCASSWGPGIQPQHFGDGTRLSIL.

The chain recombines TRBV4-3 with TRBJ2-3; D is perhaps TRBD2 (6 bases). Germline values: CDR1 LGHNA, CDR2 YSLEER. V lost 4 bases and J 1 base, leaving 12 bases between the germline ends. CDR3 length: 15 amino acids. CDR3 bases: TGCGCCAGCAGCCCGCTGGGACTCGGCACAGATACGCAGTATTTT. Its protein is CASSPLGLGTDTQYF.